Shown below are 26 T cell receptor beta chains from a single sample sequenced in a study of blood T cell repertoires in COVID-19. TCRdb keeps only in-frame clones here, not all; method: immunoSEQ multiplex PCR. The sample holds about 220,000 clones, approximately 85% seen once. Material for sequencing was peripheral blood. These receptors all come from a woman aged 70-85 years with acute or convalescent COVID-19.

V and J are TRBV5-5 and TRBJ2-1; D is possibly TRBD1 (6 bases). Deletions cut 0 bases from V and 7 bases from J, with 26 bases between. This CDR3 spans 19 amino acids. The germline gives CDR1 SGHKS, CDR2 YYEKEE (reference sequence). Written as DNA, the CDR3 is TGTGCCAGCAGCTTGGTACCTCTATCCAGGGGAGTATTAAGGAATGAGCAGTTCTTC. The encoded protein is CASSLVPLSRGVLRNEQFF.

This rearrangement joins TRBV7-2 to TRBJ1-6; D is possibly TRBD1 (6 bases). V lost 5 bases and J lost 10, with 18 bases in between. From germline, CDR1 is SGHTA and CDR2 FQGNSA. The CDR3 covers 15 residues. CDR3 residues: CASSVGVRGRSPLHF. In DNA, the CDR3 is TGTGCCAGCAGCGTAGGTGTCAGGGGAAGATCACCCCTCCACTTT.

The chain uses TRBV2 and TRBJ1-5; 7 positions agree with TRBD1. Germline assignment: CDR1 SNHLY and CDR2 FYNNEI. J lost 2 bases, V lost 6 bases, and 4 bases had no gene match. The CDR3 length is 14 residues. The CDR3 sequence: CASRATGGNQPQHF. CDR3 nucleotide sequence: TGTGCCAGCAGAGCTACAGGGGGCAATCAGCCCCAGCATTTT.

This chain uses TRBV7-2 with TRBJ2-1, with D maybe TRBD1 (6 bases). V was cut by 6 bases and J by 12 bases, with 15 bases left in between. This CDR3 has 12 residues. Germline V CDR1 and CDR2: SGHTA, FQGNSA. CDR3 sequence reads: CASSSGTKVQFF. In nucleotides, the CDR3 is TGTGCCAGCAGTTCCGGGACAAAGGTGCAGTTCTTC. Together with reference TRBV7-2 and TRBJ2-1, the CDR3 gives the full variable domain: GAGVSQSPSNKVTEKGKDVELRCDPISGHTALYWYRQSLGQGLEFLIYFQGNSAPDKSGLPSDRFSAERTGGSVSTLTIQRTQQEDSAVYLCASSSGTKVQFFGPGTRLTVL.

V usage is TRBV7-9 and J usage is TRBJ1-5, with TRBD1 as a possible D gene (6 bases). The germline gives CDR1 SEHNR, CDR2 FQNEAQ (reference sequence). The V end was cut by 5 bases, the J end by 7 bases, with 12 bases between. There are 13 residues in the CDR3. The CDR3: CASSGGSGQPQHF. CDR3 nucleotide sequence: TGTGCCAGCAGCGGGGGCTCGGGGCAGCCCCAGCATTTT.

This rearrangement joins TRBV18 to TRBJ1-1; D gene unclear. Trimming stripped 4 bases from V and 1 base from J, with 10 bases between. The germline CDR1 and CDR2 sequences are KGHSH and LQKENI. The CDR3 runs 14 residues. The CDR3 is CASSRREKNTEAFF. CDR3 sequence (DNA): TGTGCCAGCTCACGAAGAGAGAAGAACACTGAAGCTTTCTTT.

The chain uses TRBV7-9 and TRBJ1-2; D remains unclear. The CDR3 is 13 amino acids. Germline lookup yields CDR1 SEHNR and CDR2 FQNEAQ (reference sequence). V was pared by 2 bases and J by 4 bases, with 8 bases between. The CDR3 bases are TGTGCCAGCAGCTTAACGGTCACCTATGGCTACACCTTC. Translation: CASSLTVTYGYTF.

Worth noting for this clone: Other DNA sequences in the sample encode the same CDR3. The chain links TRBV18 to TRBJ1-5; 10 bases agree with TRBD1. The CDR3 runs to 15 residues. In germline, CDR1 is KGHSH, CDR2 LQKENI. Trimming at V came to 3 bases and at J to 2 bases, leaving 1 base not matched to a gene. CDR3 nucleotide sequence: TGTGCCAGCTCACCTGGGACAGGGGGCAATCAGCCCCAGCATTTT. It translates to CASSPGTGGNQPQHF. The full variable domain, rest sourced from reference TRBV18 and TRBJ1-5, is NAGVMQNPRHLVRRRGQEARLRCSPMKGHSHVYWYRQLPEEGLKFMVYLQKENIIDESGMPKERFSAEFPKEGPSILRIQQVVRGDSAAYFCASSPGTGGNQPQHFGDGTRLSIL.

The CDR3, as DNA: TGTGCCAGCAGCTTAACAGGGCAGGACGGGGAGCTGTTTTTT. It yields the protein CASSLTGQDGELFF. This chain connects TRBV7-2 to TRBJ2-2; weak D call: TRBD1 (6 bases). The CDR3 extends over 14 amino acids. Germline V gives CDR1 SGHTA, CDR2 FQGNSA. Trimming shortened V by 2 bases and J by 7 bases, and 11 bases separated the two germline ends.

This CDR3 reads CASSLGRGFNEKLFF. The CDR3 DNA follows: TGTGCCAGCAGCTTAGGCCGAGGGTTTAATGAAAAACTGTTTTTT. The genes are TRBV13 and TRBJ1-4; D uncertain. CDR3 size: 15 residues. V was trimmed by 0 bases and J by 4 bases, leaving 9 bases between them. Germline V gene sequence: CDR1 PRHDT, CDR2 FYEKMQ (reference sequence).

This clone occurred once. This chain joins TRBV3-1 (or the pseudogene TRBV3-2) and TRBJ2-3; 9 bases map to TRBD1. The V segment lost 1 base and the J segment 5 bases; nucleotides outside the gene matches: 4. Germline V CDR1 and CDR2: LGHDT, YNNKEL (reference sequence). The CDR3 has 15 residues. The DNA of the CDR3 is TGTGCCAGCAGCCAAGCACAGGGGGCTGGAGATACGCAGTATTTT. Translating it yields CASSQAQGAGDTQYF.

The V and J genes are TRBV4-1 and TRBJ1-5, with 10 bases lining up with TRBD1. This CDR3 contains 19 residues. V dropped 4 bases and J dropped 1; count of bases not matched to a gene: 13. Germline V gene data show CDR1 as MGHRA and CDR2 as YSYEKL. In DNA form, the CDR3 reads TGCGCCAGCAGCCGAAGGGTAGGGACAGGGGCTGTAAGCAATCAGCCCCAGCATTTT. Protein: CASSRRVGTGAVSNQPQHF.

The V call is TRBV27, the J call TRBJ1-5, with D maybe TRBD1 (5 bases). The length of the CDR3 is 14 residues. CDR1 is MNHEY and CDR2 is SMNVEV in the germline V gene (reference sequence). The V end lost 3 bases, the J end lost 6 bases, and 12 bases lay between the germline ends. The CDR3 sequence is CASSFQGTGQPQHF. CDR3 bases: TGTGCCAGCAGTTTCCAGGGTACAGGTCAGCCCCAGCATTTT.

The chain recombines TRBV7-9 with TRBJ1-5; 7 positions match TRBD1. The J segment lost 5 bases and the V segment lost 4 bases, leaving 5 bases of the junction unmatched. The CDR3 consists of 14 residues. Germline loops: CDR1 SEHNR, CDR2 FQNEAQ (reference sequence). The CDR3 DNA reads as TGTGCCAGCAGCTACAGGGGAGACGATCAGCCCCAGCATTTT. Its translation: CASSYRGDDQPQHF.

The chain is built from TRBV9 and TRBJ1-3; unclear D gene. The CDR3 spans 13 residues. Germline V gene sequence: CDR1 SGDLS, CDR2 YYNGEE. V lost 3 bases to trimming and J lost 2 bases, with 6 bases between them. The CDR3 DNA reads TGTGCCAGCAGCGCCTGGCCTGGAAACACCATATATTTT. Translated: CASSAWPGNTIYF.

The count of this clone is one. This chain connects TRBV25-1 to TRBJ2-7; D unclear. The germline gives CDR1 MGHDK, CDR2 SYGVNS. CDR3 length: 13 amino acids. Trimming removed 1 base at V and 2 bases at J, with 6 bases between. CDR3 bases: TGTGCCAGCAGTGAATCAACAGCCTACGAGCAGTACTTC. Residues: CASSESTAYEQYF.

The chain links TRBV7-9 to TRBJ2-1, with 7 bases aligning to TRBD1. V lost 5 bases and J lost 0; bases outside the gene matches: 4. CDR1 is SEHNR, CDR2 FQNEAQ, per germline (reference sequence). The CDR3 extends over 15 amino acids. DNA of the CDR3: TGTGCCAGCAGCCGGGACAGAAGCTCCTACAATGAGCAGTTCTTC. It specifies CASSRDRSSYNEQFF.

This chain joins TRBV2 and TRBJ2-2; 13 bases fit TRBD2. CDR1 is SNHLY, CDR2 FYNNEI, per germline. V dropped 10 bases and J dropped 7; count of bases not matched to a gene: 9. The CDR3 is 15 amino acids. The CDR3 DNA follows: TGTGCCACCGCGAGAGGACTAGCGGGGGTCGGGGAGCTGTTTTTT. Translated, it gives CATARGLAGVGELFF. Full variable domain (outside the CDR3, taken from reference TRBV2 and TRBJ2-2): EPEVTQTPSHQVTQMGQEVILRCVPISNHLYFYWYRQILGQKVEFLVSFYNNEISEKSEIFDDQFSVERPDGSNFTLKIRSTKLEDSAMYFCATARGLAGVGELFFGEGSRLTVL.

This chain joins TRBV6-1 and TRBJ2-7; perhaps TRBD2 as D (6 bases). The CDR3 runs 14 residues. Per germline, CDR1 MNHNS and CDR2 SASEGT. The V end was cut by 1 base, the J end by 7 bases, with 14 bases between. In DNA, the CDR3 is TGTGCCAGCAGTGAAGGGGGACTTAGGAGGGAGCAGTACTTC. This encodes CASSEGGLRREQYF.

This chain uses TRBV7-2 with TRBJ2-2; tentatively, D is TRBD2 (6 bases). Germline V gives CDR1 SGHTA, CDR2 FQGNSA. The CDR3 spans 15 residues. The V end lost 5 bases, the J end lost 4 bases, and 14 bases lay between the germline ends. The CDR3 DNA follows: TGTGCCAGCAGCACTAGAGGTAGCGGCACCGGGGAGCTGTTTTTT. It codes for CASSTRGSGTGELFF.

This chain joins TRBV11-2 and TRBJ1-5; maybe TRBD1 (5 bases). CDR3 length: 15 residues. Trimming removed 5 bases from V and 10 bases from J, with 21 bases in between. Per the germline V gene, CDR1 is SGHAT and CDR2 is FQNNGV. CDR3 coding DNA: TGTGCCAGCAGCCAAGCCCTGGGCCAGGGCACACCCCAGCATTTT. Translating it yields CASSQALGQGTPQHF.

The V and J genes are TRBV28 and TRBJ1-5, with no clear D. The CDR3 has 17 amino acids. V lost 2 bases and J lost 2, with 16 bases in between. Germline-derived CDR1 and CDR2 are MDHEN and SYDVKM. The CDR3 loop is CASSLGSGVAGNQPQHF. The CDR3 DNA sequence: TGTGCCAGCAGTTTAGGGAGTGGCGTCGCCGGCAATCAGCCCCAGCATTTT. The variable domain in full, completed from reference TRBV28 and TRBJ1-5, reads DVKVTQSSRYLVKRTGEKVFLECVQDMDHENMFWYRQDPGLGLRLIYFSYDVKMKEKGDIPEGYSVSREKKERFSLILESASTNQTSMYLCASSLGSGVAGNQPQHFGDGTRLSIL.

J is TRBJ1-4 and V is TRBV19; D gene ambiguous. The germline CDR1 and CDR2 sequences are LNHDA and SQIVND (reference sequence). CDR3 length equals 14 residues. V lost 1 base and J 4 bases, leaving 7 bases between the germline ends. CDR3 bases: TGTGCCAGTAGTATAGGCCACGGTAATGAAAAACTGTTTTTT. Its protein is CASSIGHGNEKLFF.

This clone was detected only once. The chain couples TRBV5-6 to TRBJ1-1, with a weak D call TRBD1 (5 bases). Germline values: CDR1 SGHDT, CDR2 YYEEEE. Deletions cut 1 base from V and 0 bases from J, with 22 bases between. The CDR3 has 19 residues. The CDR3 coding sequence is TGTGCCAGCAGCTTGTCTGCGACAGCTTTCGACGCAATGAACACTGAAGCTTTCTTT. Protein sequence: CASSLSATAFDAMNTEAFF.

The rearrangement uses TRBV7-9 and TRBJ1-5; 8 bases are a match to TRBD1. This CDR3 comprises 15 residues. Germline values: CDR1 SEHNR, CDR2 FQNEAQ (reference sequence). V dropped 4 bases and J dropped 7; count of bases not matched to a gene: 9. The CDR3 reads CASSSTGEGRQPQHF. As DNA, the CDR3 is TGTGCCAGCAGCTCGACAGGGGAGGGAAGGCAGCCCCAGCATTTT.

This rearrangement joins TRBV10-1 to TRBJ1-1; a possible D gene is TRBD1 (5 bases). The germline V and J ends were trimmed by 5 bases and 2 bases, with 9 bases remaining between them. The CDR3 spans 13 residues. The germline CDR1 and CDR2 sequences are WNHNN and SYGVQD (reference sequence). The CDR3 DNA sequence: TGCGCCAGCAGTCGGACAACCAACACTGAAGCTTTCTTT. It codes for CASSRTTNTEAFF.